A selection of T cell receptor beta chains follows, all from one sample in a study of B cell selection in AIRE deficiency. Produced via immunoSEQ multiplex PCR; TCRdb's table is partial and in-frame only. The table shows around 20,000 clones, with less than 95% occurring only once. The sequenced sample was Tregs sorted from PBMCs. The source of these receptors is a human donor with AIRE deficiency. CDR3s include the opening cysteine and the closing phenylalanine or tryptophan. D genes are given only for firm matches. Clone size is stated in some rows and not others, as once, few, many or a class when expanded.

J	size	V	D	DNA	CDR3
TRBJ2-4	NA	TRBV5-1	NA	TGCGCCAGCAGCTCTATAGGGACTGAGAAAAACATTCAGTACTTC	CASSSIGTEKNIQYF
TRBJ1-1	NA	TRBV11-2	NA	TGTGCCAGCAGCCTCCAACTGAACACTGAAGCTTTCTTT	CASSLQLNTEAFF
TRBJ2-5	few	TRBV11-2	NA	TGTGCCAGCAGCTTAGCGGGAGTGGAGACCCAGTACTTC	CASSLAGVETQYF
TRBJ2-7	NA	TRBV4-2	NA	TGTGCCAGCAGCCCCACCCGGCTAGCGAGTAACGAGCAGTACTTC	CASSPTRLASNEQYF
TRBJ2-7	NA	TRBV25-1	NA	TGTGCCAGCAGTGAATTCAACTCGGGCGAGCAGTACTTC	CASSEFNSGEQYF
TRBJ1-1	NA	TRBV7-2	NA	TGTGCCAGCAGCTTAGCAGGGGGTTTATTGGCGAACTTAATGAACACTGAAGCTTTCTTT	CASSLAGGLLANLMNTEAFF
TRBJ2-7	NA	TRBV9	TRBD1	TGTGCCAGCAGCCCTAAGGGGAGGGGACAGGGGGCCCACGAGCAGTACTTC	CASSPKGRGQGAHEQYF
TRBJ2-1	NA	TRBV11-2	NA	TGTGCCAGCAGCTCTGGGGGGGGCGGTGAGCAGTTCTTC	CASSSGGGGEQFF
TRBJ2-7	NA	TRBV7-2	NA	TGTGCCAGCAGCTTACGGACAGGCACCGGGGGCTACGAGCAGTACTTC	CASSLRTGTGGYEQYF
TRBJ2-7	NA	TRBV19	NA	TGTGCCAGTAGTATTCAAGTCATCGCAGTCTACGAGCAGTACTTC	CASSIQVIAVYEQYF
TRBJ1-2	NA	TRBV7-2	NA	TGTGCCAGCAGCGTTAACTATGGCTACACCTTC	CASSVNYGYTF
TRBJ2-5	NA	TRBV30	NA	TGTGCCTGGAGTGTATATCAGGGTACGCGAGAGACCCAGTACTTC	CAWSVYQGTRETQYF
TRBJ1-6	NA	TRBV6-1	NA	TGTGCCAGCAACTTAGACAGGACCCCCAATTCACCCCTCCACTTT	CASNLDRTPNSPLHF
TRBJ2-3	NA	TRBV5-4	NA	TGTGCCAGCAGTTGGGACGGCACAGATACGCAGTATTTT	CASSWDGTDTQYF
TRBJ1-2	NA	TRBV2	NA	TGTGCCACCACCCGGACTCGTACGGGAAACTATGGCTACACCTTC	CATTRTRTGNYGYTF
TRBJ2-6	NA	TRBV28	NA	TGTGCCAGCAGTCCTAGGAACTTGACACAAAGTCGGGCCAACGTCCTGACTTTC	CASSPRNLTQSRANVLTF
TRBJ2-4	NA	TRBV6-5	NA	TGTGCCAGCAGAAGCATGCAGGAGGACATTCAGTACTTC	CASRSMQEDIQYF
TRBJ1-3	NA	TRBV27	NA	TGTGCCACTCGGAACTCTGGAAACACCATATATTTT	CATRNSGNTIYF
TRBJ1-5	NA	TRBV18	NA	TGTGCCAGCTCACCATCTATTAGCCGGCCCCAGCATTTT	CASSPSISRPQHF
TRBJ1-6	NA	TRBV6-1	NA	TGTGCCAGCCGAATGTCAGGGACAACTCTCCACTTT	CASRMSGTTLHF
TRBJ1-1	NA	TRBV19	NA	TGTGCCACAAGACTTGCTGCGGCCCTGGGGAACACTGAAGCTTTCTTT	CATRLAAALGNTEAFF
TRBJ2-5	NA	TRBV29-1	NA	TGCAGCGTCGCGCGGGGGCCCCGGGAGACCCAGTACTTC	CSVARGPRETQYF
TRBJ2-7	medium-sized	TRBV27	NA	TGTGCCAGCAGGGCCACGAGCTCCTACGAGCAGTACTTC	CASRATSSYEQYF
TRBJ2-4	NA	TRBV11-2	TRBD1	TGTGCCAGCAGCTTAGAAGAGGGGGCGGTTCAGTACTTC	CASSLEEGAVQYF
TRBJ1-2	NA	TRBV6-1	NA	TGTGCCAGCAGTGCCTACGACATAGTCGGAGGCTACACCTTC	CASSAYDIVGGYTF
TRBJ2-7	NA	TRBV5-4	TRBD2	TGTGCCAGCAGCCCCAGACTAGCGGGAGAGTACGAGCAGTACTTC	CASSPRLAGEYEQYF
TRBJ1-2	NA	TRBV28	NA	TGTGCCACCAACGCCTTCTTTAACTATGGCTACACCTTC	CATNAFFNYGYTF